The T cell receptor (beta chain) described here comes from a study of T cells in Graves' hyperthyroidism and ophthalmopathy. Lactation, pregnancy, other autoimmune disease or uncontrolled infection led to exclusion of patients. Any symptoms of ophthalmopathy came after the first hyperthyroidism diagnosis, from which the blood sample dates. The germline V gene has CDR1 MGHDK and CDR2 SYGVNS. Trimming stripped 9 bases from V and 8 bases from J, with 25 bases between. This CDR3 region has 15 residues. Concerning this clonotype itself: The antigen is unknown.

Amplification of TCR beta CDR3 regions was performed using RNA transcripts as template. A first-round RT-PCR of the TCR CDR3 used the HTBI primer set. TCRdb passed the multiplex PCR reads through MiXCR, listing each CDR3 protein once. The sample records some 600,000 distinct CDR3 sequences, approximately 13% being singletons. Study conclusions and caveats: A median around 6 months before onset, the model predicted ophthalmopathy. Blood also held most thyroid clonotypes expanded beyond 0.001.

The receptor was derived from a woman under 40 with Graves' hyperthyroidism that later progressed to Graves' ophthalmopathy. Source material: blood. V usage is TRBV25-1 and J usage is TRBJ1-2, with D perhaps matching TRBD1 (6 bases). CDR3 in amino acids: CARRLGQGSLGGYTF. Here the CDR3 DNA reads TGTGCCAGGCGTCTGGGGCAGGGGAGCTTAGGCGGCTACACCTTC.